This T cell receptor (beta chain) was captured in a study of T cell responses to AZD1222 COVID-19 vaccine. Whole-study findings and limits: Clonal diversity was possibly underestimated; the donors were predominantly white British and more often female.

Assay used: immunoSEQ multiplex PCR; TCRdb lists only in-frame clones, some missing. This table has approximately 130,000 clones, approximately 88% appearing once. As to this clone: Its antigen remains unknown.

The CDR3 runs to 12 residues. The ends lost 2 bases at V and 10 bases at J; junction bases unmatched: 3. Germline values: CDR1 ENHRY, CDR2 SYGVKD. Some second doses came at about 4 weeks and others at about 12 weeks; these were pooled. The V and J genes are TRBV10-3 and TRBJ1-1, with 8 bases lining up with TRBD1. Specimen: peripheral blood, collected 28 days after the second AZD1222 dose. The sequence came from an adult who received the AZD1222 COVID-19 vaccine. The CDR3: CAISEGTGGAFF. For the CDR3, the DNA is TGTGCCATCAGTGAGGGGACAGGTGGAGCTTTCTTT.